The 17 T cell receptor beta chains in this list originate from one sample, sequenced in a study of glioma-infiltrating T cells. TCR alpha and beta CDR3 regions were amplified from RNA using iRepertoire nested multiplex PCR. One entry per CDR3 protein, called by TCRdb with MiXCR from the multiplex PCR reads. Among about 21,000 distinct CDR3 sequences listed, around 25% were seen once. Sequencing was done on a sample of glioma tissue, nonneoplastic brain tissue, or PBMCs (not recorded which). The receptors shown here come from a human donor with low-grade glioma or glioblastoma, undergoing nonglioma brain surgery, or in good health (not recorded which).

This clonotype showed up just a few times. The genes are TRBV7-2 and TRBJ1-1; tentatively, D is TRBD1 (5 bases). V lost 2 bases and J lost 0, with 13 bases in between. The length of the CDR3 is 16 residues. Germline V gene lookup returns CDR1 SGHTA and CDR2 FQGNSA. In DNA, the CDR3 is TGTGCCAGCAGCTTAAGTAGGGGTTGGGTGAACACTGAAGCTTTCTTT. It translates to CASSLSRGWVNTEAFF.

This clonotype was counted many times. The rearrangement uses TRBV20-1 and TRBJ1-1, with TRBD1 as a possible D gene (5 bases). Germline CDR1 reads DFQATT; CDR2 reads SNEGSKA (reference sequence). V was trimmed by 1 base and J by 5 bases, leaving 17 bases between them. The CDR3 consists of 15 residues. The CDR3 protein is CSARGYSGVPTEAFF. The CDR3 nucleotides are TGCAGTGCTAGAGGTTATTCGGGGGTACCGACTGAAGCTTTCTTT.

Concerning this clonotype: A single base separates this from a much larger clone, so it may be a read error. The rearrangement links TRBV2 to TRBJ1-2; no definite D call. Germline CDR1 is SNHLY and CDR2 is FYNNEI. V shed 4 bases and J shed 2 bases, with 8 bases lying between them. The CDR3 is 13 amino acids. For the CDR3, the DNA is TGTGCCAGCAGTGGGACGGACAACTATGGCTACACCTTC. The encoded protein is CASSGTDNYGYTF.

This clonotype was observed a handful of times. This chain connects TRBV7-2 to TRBJ1-4, with D possibly being TRBD1 (5 bases). The V gene lost 5 bases and the J gene lost 1 base, with 8 bases spanning the gap. The germline V gene has CDR1 SGHTA and CDR2 FQGNSA. CDR3 length equals 14 residues. CDR3 in DNA: TGTGCCAGCAGCCGAGACAGAACTAATGAAAAACTGTTTTTT. It codes for CASSRDRTNEKLFF.

This clonotype has a count of ten or more. This chain connects TRBV6-1 to TRBJ2-7, with no clear D. CDR3 size: 16 residues. Trimming shortened V by 2 bases and J by 2 bases, and 16 bases separated the two germline ends. The germline V gene has CDR1 MNHNS and CDR2 SASEGT. CDR3: CASSENSVDRPYEQYF. The CDR3 DNA follows: TGTGCCAGCAGTGAAAATTCGGTGGACCGTCCCTACGAGCAGTACTTC.

The table lists this clonotype with many counts. The gene calls are TRBV7-9 and TRBJ1-2; D is uncertain. Germline V gives CDR1 SEHNR, CDR2 FQNEAQ (reference sequence). The V and J ends lost 1 base and 4 bases respectively, with 10 bases between them. The CDR3 loop spans 14 amino acids. CDR3 in DNA: TGTGCCAGCAGCTTAGTCGGGAATGTCTATGGCTACACCTTC. It yields the protein CASSLVGNVYGYTF. Full variable domain (remainder filled in from reference TRBV7-9 and TRBJ1-2): DTGVSQNPRHKITKRGQNVTFRCDPISEHNRLYWYRQTLGQGPEFLTYFQNEAQLEKSRLLSDRFSAERPKGSFSTLEIQRTEQGDSAMYLCASSLVGNVYGYTFGSGTRLTVV.

This chain links TRBV27 with TRBJ1-5; tentative D call: TRBD1 (6 bases). Germline V gene sequence: CDR1 MNHEY, CDR2 SMNVEV (reference sequence). Trimming took 3 bases from V and 11 from J, leaving 20 bases between them. The CDR3 runs 15 residues. CDR3 sequence (DNA): TGTGCCAGCAGTTTGGTGGGGGGGCTCGGGGAGGCCCAGCATTTT. Amino acids: CASSLVGGLGEAQHF.

As regards this clonotype: A single base separates this from a much larger clone, so it may be a read error. CDR3 protein: CASSLASGIEAFF. CDR3 sequence (DNA): TGTGCCAGCAGTTTAGCGAGTGGGATTGAAGCTTTCTTT. The J gene is TRBJ1-1, the V gene TRBV12-3 or TRBV12-4; D gene ambiguous. Trimming took off 0 bases at V and 7 bases at J, with 9 bases between the two ends. This CDR3 region has 13 residues.

The chain is built from TRBV5-1 and TRBJ2-7; tentatively, D is TRBD1 (6 bases). The CDR3 has 14 amino acids. Trimming removed 1 base at V and 0 bases at J, with 8 bases between. In germline, CDR1 is SGHRS, CDR2 YFSETQ. CDR3 nucleotides: TGCGCCAGCAGCTTGAGGGACAACTCCTACGAGCAGTACTTC. It yields the protein CASSLRDNSYEQYF.

The gene calls are TRBV28 and TRBJ2-7; D gene uncertain. V was cut by 2 bases and J by 3 bases, with 8 bases left in between. Germline lookup yields CDR1 MDHEN and CDR2 SYDVKM. The CDR3 totals 13 residues. The CDR3 nucleotides read TGTGCCAGCAGTTTAAGAAAAGGCTACGAGCAGTACTTC. Amino acids: CASSLRKGYEQYF.

The sample holds many counts of this clonotype. Given a much more abundant clone one base away, this may be a read error. The V gene is TRBV7-2, the J gene TRBJ1-1; D gene unclear. This CDR3 has 12 residues. CDR1 is SGHTA, CDR2 FQGNSA, per germline. This CDR3 reads CARSLYSGVAFF. The CDR3 DNA follows: TGTGCCCGCAGCTTGTATTCCGGGGTAGCTTTCTTT.

Comments on this clonotype: A much larger clone differs from this one at a single base, so this may be a read error. The CDR3 does not close with the conserved phenylalanine or tryptophan, likely indicating a read error. The rearrangement links TRBV29-1 to TRBJ2-1, with D tentatively TRBD1 (5 bases). V lost 7 bases and J lost 7, with 20 bases in between. The CDR3 has 14 amino acids. Germline assignment: CDR1 SQVTM and CDR2 ANQGSEA. Here the CDR3 reads CSASGSNPVNEQFL. The CDR3 DNA sequence: TGCAGCGCGTCAGGGTCAAATCCGGTGAATGAGCAGTTCTTG.

The sample holds many counts of this clonotype. This chain links TRBV20-1 with TRBJ2-5; D call uncertain. CDR3 length equals 12 residues. The V and J ends lost 3 bases and 5 bases respectively, with 10 bases between them. From germline, CDR1 is DFQATT and CDR2 SNEGSKA (reference sequence). The DNA of the CDR3 is TGCAGTGCTAGTATACGTTGGGAGACCCAGTACTTC. It codes for CSASIRWETQYF.

The V and J genes are TRBV7-2 and TRBJ1-6; no clear D. CDR1 is SGHTA and CDR2 is FQGNSA in the germline V gene. The CDR3 loop spans 15 amino acids. V was shortened by 2 bases and J by 4 bases, with 9 bases between the two germline ends. CDR3 sequence reads: CASSLLPSYNSPLHF. The CDR3 DNA reads TGTGCCAGCAGCTTACTACCGAGTTATAATTCACCCCTCCACTTT.

Many counts were recorded for this clonotype. The rearrangement joins TRBV7-2 to TRBJ1-1, with a possible D match to TRBD1 (5 bases). Germline lookup yields CDR1 SGHTA and CDR2 FQGNSA. The CDR3 is 15 residues long. Trimming stripped 5 bases from V and 1 base from J, with 14 bases between. The CDR3 DNA sequence: TGTGCCAGCAGCCCCAGTCGGGGGTCGAACACTGAAGCTTTCTTT. This translates into CASSPSRGSNTEAFF.

This clonotype was found a few times. The chain employs TRBV4-2 and TRBJ2-5; TRBD2 matches at 7 bases. Germline CDR1 reads LGHNA; CDR2 reads YNFKEQ. V shed 8 bases and J 3 bases; nucleotides not matched to a gene: 9. The CDR3 covers 14 residues. The chain's CDR3 is CASRGPAGKETQYF. The CDR3 nucleotides are TGTGCCAGCCGAGGGCCAGCGGGGAAAGAGACCCAGTACTTC.

Regarding this clonotype: One end of the junction is discordant with germline, which a read error may explain. The chain is built from TRBV4-1 and TRBJ2-7, with TRBD1 matching over 7 bases. Germline V gene lookup returns CDR1 MGHRA and CDR2 YSYEKL. The CDR3 is 15 residues long. CDR3 residues: CASSQEQGSPYDQYF. Here the CDR3 DNA reads TGCGCCAGCAGCCAAGAACAGGGGAGTCCCTACGATCAGTACTTC.